This T cell receptor beta chain was found in a study of blood T cell repertoires in COVID-19. Study context: PBMCs, B-cell-depleted T cells, or T cells provided the cDNA or gDNA that made up the material.

This CDR3 contains 16 residues. The ends were cut back, 0 bases at V and 10 bases at J, with 16 bases in the middle. Germline lookup yields CDR1 LGHDT and CDR2 YNNKEL (reference sequence). In the original processing: Estimates of nucleated cell counts were drawn from the amplification of reference gene primers. TCRdb keeps only in-frame clones here, not all; method: immunoSEQ multiplex PCR. Clone size and the V and J calls come from that table; the DNA yielded D and trimming. This sample has 70,000 to 95,000 clones, with 84% found just once. This TCR was sampled from a human donor in a cohort sampled during active COVID-19. This sequence joins TRBV3-1 (or the pseudogene TRBV3-2) and TRBJ1-6; a possible D gene is TRBD1 (6 bases). Sequencing was carried out using peripheral blood. The CDR3 DNA reads TGTGCCAGCAGCCAAGATCTTGGCAGGGGTAGGTCACCCCTCCACTTT. Amino acid sequence: CASSQDLGRGRSPLHF.